The present T cell receptor (beta chain) was sequenced within a study of T cell responses to AZD1222 COVID-19 vaccine. About this clone: Its antigen is unknown.

Libraries were prepared by immunoSEQ multiplex PCR; TCRdb keeps only in-frame clonotypes and omits some of them. This table has fewer than 90,000 clones, about 86% appearing once. Looked up from germline, CDR1 is KGHSH and CDR2 is LQKENI. The CDR3 runs to 16 residues. After removal of 0 bases from V and 8 bases from J, the junction contained 8 bases not matched to a gene. Study findings and constraints: Spike-specific TCR depth and breadth grew after two AZD1222 doses. Donors were largely white British and mainly female; clonal diversity was possibly underestimated. Spike-spanning, vaccine-associated CD4 TCRs were dominant at 160-218 and 743-854.

This clonotype originated in an adult who received the AZD1222 COVID-19 vaccine. The sample consisted of peripheral blood, taken 28 days after the second AZD1222 dose. The chain carries TRBV18 and TRBJ2-1, with TRBD2 matching 9 bases. The CDR3 protein is CASSPPVGTSRHEQFF. Written as DNA, the CDR3 is TGTGCCAGCTCACCACCGGTAGGGACTAGCCGGCATGAGCAGTTCTTC.